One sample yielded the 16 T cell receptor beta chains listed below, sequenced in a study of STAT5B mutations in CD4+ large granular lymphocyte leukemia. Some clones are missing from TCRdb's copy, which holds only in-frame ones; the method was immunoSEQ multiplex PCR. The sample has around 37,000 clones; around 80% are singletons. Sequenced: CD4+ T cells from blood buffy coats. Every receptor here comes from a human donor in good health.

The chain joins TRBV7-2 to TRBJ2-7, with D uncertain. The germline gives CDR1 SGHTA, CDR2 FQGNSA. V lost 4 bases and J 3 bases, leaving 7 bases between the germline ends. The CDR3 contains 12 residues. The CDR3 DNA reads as TGTGCCAGCAGCTCCACCAGCTACGAGCAGTACTTC. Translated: CASSSTSYEQYF. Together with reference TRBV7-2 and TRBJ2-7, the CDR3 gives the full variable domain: GAGVSQSPSNKVTEKGKDVELRCDPISGHTALYWYRQSLGQGLEFLIYFQGNSAPDKSGLPSDRFSAERTGGSVSTLTIQRTQQEDSAVYLCASSSTSYEQYFGPGTRLTVT.

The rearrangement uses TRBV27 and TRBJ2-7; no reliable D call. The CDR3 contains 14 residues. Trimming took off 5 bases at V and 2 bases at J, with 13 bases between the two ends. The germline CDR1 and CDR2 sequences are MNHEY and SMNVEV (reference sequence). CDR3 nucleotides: TGTGCCAGCAGTCCTCGGGTCCCTACCTACGAGCAGTACTTC. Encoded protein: CASSPRVPTYEQYF.

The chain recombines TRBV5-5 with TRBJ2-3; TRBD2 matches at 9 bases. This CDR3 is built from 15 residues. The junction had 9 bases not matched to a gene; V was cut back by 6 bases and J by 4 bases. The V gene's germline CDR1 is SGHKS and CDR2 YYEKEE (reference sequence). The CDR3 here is CASMFLAGGADTQYF. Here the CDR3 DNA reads TGTGCCAGCATGTTCTTGGCGGGGGGGGCAGATACGCAGTATTTT.

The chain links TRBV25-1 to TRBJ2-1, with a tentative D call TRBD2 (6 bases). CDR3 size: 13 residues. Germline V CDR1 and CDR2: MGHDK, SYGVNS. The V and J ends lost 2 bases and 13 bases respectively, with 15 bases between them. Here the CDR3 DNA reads TGTGCCAGCAGTGAACAATGGGCGGAGGGTCAGTTCTTC. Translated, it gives CASSEQWAEGQFF.

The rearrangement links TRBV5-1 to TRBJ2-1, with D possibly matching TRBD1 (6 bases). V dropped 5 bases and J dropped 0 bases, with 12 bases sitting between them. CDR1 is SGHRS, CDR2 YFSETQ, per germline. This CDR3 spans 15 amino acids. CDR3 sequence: CASRKTGDSYNEQFF. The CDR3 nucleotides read TGCGCCAGCAGGAAGACAGGCGACTCCTACAATGAGCAGTTCTTC. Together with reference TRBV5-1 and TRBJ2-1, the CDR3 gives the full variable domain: KAGVTQTPRYLIKTRGQQVTLSCSPISGHRSVSWYQQTPGQGLQFLFEYFSETQRNKGNFPGRFSGRQFSNSRSEMNVSTLELGDSALYLCASRKTGDSYNEQFFGPGTRLTVL.

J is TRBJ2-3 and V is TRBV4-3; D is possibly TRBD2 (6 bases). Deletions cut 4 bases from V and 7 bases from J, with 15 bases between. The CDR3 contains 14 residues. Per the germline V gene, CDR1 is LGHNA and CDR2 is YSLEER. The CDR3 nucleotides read TGCGCCAGCAGCCGGGACTCCAGTCGAAATACGCAGTATTTT. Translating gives CASSRDSSRNTQYF.

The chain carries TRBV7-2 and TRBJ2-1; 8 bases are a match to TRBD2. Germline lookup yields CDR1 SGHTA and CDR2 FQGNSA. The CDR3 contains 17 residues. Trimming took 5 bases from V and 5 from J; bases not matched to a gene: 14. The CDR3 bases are TGTGCCAGCAGCCCCCTCGGCCTAGCGGGCGGAAACAATGAGCAGTTCTTC. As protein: CASSPLGLAGGNNEQFF.

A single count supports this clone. The CDR3 loop reads CASSPADRRAETQYF. DNA for the CDR3: TGCGCCAGCAGCCCTGCGGACCGCCGCGCTGAGACCCAGTACTTC. The chain has TRBV5-1 and TRBJ2-5, with D unclear. CDR1 and CDR2 from the germline V gene are SGHRS and YFSETQ. V shed 4 bases and J shed 5 bases, with 18 bases lying between them. The CDR3 contains 15 residues.

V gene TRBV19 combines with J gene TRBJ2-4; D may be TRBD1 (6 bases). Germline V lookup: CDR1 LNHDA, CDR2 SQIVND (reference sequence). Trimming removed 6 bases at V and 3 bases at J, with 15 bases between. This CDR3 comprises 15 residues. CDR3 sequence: CASSPVRDNKNIQYF. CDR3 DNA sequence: TGTGCCAGTAGCCCTGTCCGGGACAACAAAAACATTCAGTACTTC. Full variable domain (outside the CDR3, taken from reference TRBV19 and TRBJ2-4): DGGITQSPKYLFRKEGQNVTLSCEQNLNHDAMYWYRQDPGQGLRLIYYSQIVNDFQKGDIAEGYSVSREKKESFPLTVTSAQKNPTAFYLCASSPVRDNKNIQYFGAGTRLSVL.

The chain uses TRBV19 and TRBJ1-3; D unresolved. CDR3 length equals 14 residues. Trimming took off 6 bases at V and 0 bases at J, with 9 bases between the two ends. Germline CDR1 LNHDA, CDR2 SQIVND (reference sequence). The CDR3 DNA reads TGTGCCAGTAGCCCAAACTACTCTGGAAACACCATATATTTT. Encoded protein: CASSPNYSGNTIYF. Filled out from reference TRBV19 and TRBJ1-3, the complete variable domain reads DGGITQSPKYLFRKEGQNVTLSCEQNLNHDAMYWYRQDPGQGLRLIYYSQIVNDFQKGDIAEGYSVSREKKESFPLTVTSAQKNPTAFYLCASSPNYSGNTIYFGEGSWLTVV.

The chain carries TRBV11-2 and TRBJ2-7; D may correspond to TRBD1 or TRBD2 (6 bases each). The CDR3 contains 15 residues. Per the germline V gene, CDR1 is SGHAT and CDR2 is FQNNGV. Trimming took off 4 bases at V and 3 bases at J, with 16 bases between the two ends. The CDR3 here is CASSSYRGQGYEQYF. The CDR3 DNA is TGTGCCAGCAGCTCGTACCGGGGGCAGGGCTACGAGCAGTACTTC.

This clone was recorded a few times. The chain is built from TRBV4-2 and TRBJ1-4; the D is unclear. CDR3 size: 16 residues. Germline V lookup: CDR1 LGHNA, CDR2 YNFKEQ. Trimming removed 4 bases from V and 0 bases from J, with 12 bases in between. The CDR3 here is CASSPSGGSTNEKLFF. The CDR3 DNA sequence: TGTGCCAGCAGCCCTTCGGGTGGATCAACTAATGAAAAACTGTTTTTT.

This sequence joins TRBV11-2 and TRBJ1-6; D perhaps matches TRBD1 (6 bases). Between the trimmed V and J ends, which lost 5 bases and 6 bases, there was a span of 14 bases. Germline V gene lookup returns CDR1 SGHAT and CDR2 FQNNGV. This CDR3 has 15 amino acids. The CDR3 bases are TGTGCCAGCAGCACCCCGGACAGTTTTAATTCACCCCTCCACTTT. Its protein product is CASSTPDSFNSPLHF. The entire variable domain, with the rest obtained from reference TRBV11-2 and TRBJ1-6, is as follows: EAGVAQSPRYKIIEKRQSVAFWCNPISGHATLYWYQQILGQGPKLLIQFQNNGVVDDSQLPKDRFSAERLKGVDSTLKIQPAKLEDSAVYLCASSTPDSFNSPLHFGNGTRLTVT.

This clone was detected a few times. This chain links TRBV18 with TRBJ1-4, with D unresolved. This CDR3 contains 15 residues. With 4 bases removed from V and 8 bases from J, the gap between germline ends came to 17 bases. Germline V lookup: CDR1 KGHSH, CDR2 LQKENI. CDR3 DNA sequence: TGTGCCAGCTCACGAGCGCTCGGGCGGGGAGAAAAACTGTTTTTT. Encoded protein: CASSRALGRGEKLFF.

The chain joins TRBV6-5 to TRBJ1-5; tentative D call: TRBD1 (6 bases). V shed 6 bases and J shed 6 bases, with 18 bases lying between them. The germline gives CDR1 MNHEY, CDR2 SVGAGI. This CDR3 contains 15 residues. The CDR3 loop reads CASRLRPGTPQPQHF. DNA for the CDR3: TGTGCCAGCAGACTACGTCCCGGGACACCTCAGCCCCAGCATTTT.

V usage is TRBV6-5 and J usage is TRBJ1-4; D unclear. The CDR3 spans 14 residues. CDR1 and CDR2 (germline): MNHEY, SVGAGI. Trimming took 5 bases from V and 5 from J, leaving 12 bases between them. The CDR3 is CASSPFEGNEKLFF. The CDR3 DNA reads TGTGCCAGCAGTCCGTTTGAAGGGAATGAAAAACTGTTTTTT.